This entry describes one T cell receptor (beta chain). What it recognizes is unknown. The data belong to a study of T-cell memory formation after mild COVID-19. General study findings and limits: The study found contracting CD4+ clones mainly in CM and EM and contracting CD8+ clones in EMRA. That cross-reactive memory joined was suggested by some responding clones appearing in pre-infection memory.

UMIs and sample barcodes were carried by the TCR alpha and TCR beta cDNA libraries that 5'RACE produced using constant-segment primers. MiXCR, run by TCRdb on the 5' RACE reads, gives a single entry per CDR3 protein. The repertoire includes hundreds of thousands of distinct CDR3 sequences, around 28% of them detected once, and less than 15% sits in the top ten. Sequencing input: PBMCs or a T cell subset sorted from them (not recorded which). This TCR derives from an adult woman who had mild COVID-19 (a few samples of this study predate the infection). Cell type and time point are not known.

The CDR3 coding sequence is TGTGCCAGCAGTTTATCGACCTATTCTTGGGACAGGGGGCGTAGGGATAGCAATCAGCCCCAGCATTTT. The encoded protein is CASSLSTYSWDRGRRDSNQPQHF. This chain joins TRBV27 and TRBJ1-5, with 12 bases matching TRBD1. Germline V lookup: CDR1 MNHEY, CDR2 SMNVEV (reference sequence). CDR3 length equals 23 residues. V dropped 0 bases and J dropped 0; count of bases not matched to a gene: 18.